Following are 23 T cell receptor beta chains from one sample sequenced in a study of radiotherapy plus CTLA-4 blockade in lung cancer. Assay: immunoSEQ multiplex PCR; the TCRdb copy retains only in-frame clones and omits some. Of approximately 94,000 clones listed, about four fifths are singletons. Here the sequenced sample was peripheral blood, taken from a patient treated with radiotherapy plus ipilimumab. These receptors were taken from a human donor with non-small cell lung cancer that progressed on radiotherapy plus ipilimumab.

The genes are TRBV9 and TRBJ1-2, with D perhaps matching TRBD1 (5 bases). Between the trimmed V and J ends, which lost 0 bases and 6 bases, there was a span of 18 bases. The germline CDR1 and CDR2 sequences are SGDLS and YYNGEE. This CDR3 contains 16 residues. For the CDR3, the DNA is TGTGCCAGCAGCGTAGGTCTAGGGGTTGGAAGCGATGGCTACACCTTC. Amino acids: CASSVGLGVGSDGYTF.

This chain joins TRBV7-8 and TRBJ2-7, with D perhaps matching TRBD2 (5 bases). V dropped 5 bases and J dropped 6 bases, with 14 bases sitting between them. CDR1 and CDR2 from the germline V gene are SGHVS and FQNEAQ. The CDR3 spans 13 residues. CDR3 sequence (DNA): TGTGCCAGCAGCATTACTAGGAACTCCGAGCAGTACGTC. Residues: CASSITRNSEQYV.

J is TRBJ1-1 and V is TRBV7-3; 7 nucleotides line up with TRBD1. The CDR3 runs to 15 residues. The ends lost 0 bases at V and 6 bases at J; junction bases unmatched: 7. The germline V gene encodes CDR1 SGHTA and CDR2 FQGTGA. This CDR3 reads CASSLTGGADAEAFF. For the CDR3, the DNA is TGTGCCAGCAGCTTAACAGGGGGCGCAGACGCTGAAGCTTTCTTT.

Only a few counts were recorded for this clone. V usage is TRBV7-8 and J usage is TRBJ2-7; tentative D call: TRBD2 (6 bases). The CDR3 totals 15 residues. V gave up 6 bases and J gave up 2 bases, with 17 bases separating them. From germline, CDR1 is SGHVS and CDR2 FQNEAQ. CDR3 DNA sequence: TGTGCCAGCAGTCTTTATCCGGGGGTGACCTACGAGCAGTACGTC. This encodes CASSLYPGVTYEQYV.

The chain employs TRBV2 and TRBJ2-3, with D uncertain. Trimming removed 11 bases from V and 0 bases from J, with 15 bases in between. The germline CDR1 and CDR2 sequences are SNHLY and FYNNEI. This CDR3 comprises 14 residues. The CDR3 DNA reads TGTGCCGGAAATCAAGCTACTAGCACAGATACGCAGTATTTT. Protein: CAGNQATSTDTQYF.

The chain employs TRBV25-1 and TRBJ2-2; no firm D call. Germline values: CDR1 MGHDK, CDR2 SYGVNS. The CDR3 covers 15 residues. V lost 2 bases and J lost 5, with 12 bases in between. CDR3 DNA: TGTGCCAGCAGTGAAGGCGACTTCGAAACCGGGGAGCTGTTTTTT. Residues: CASSEGDFETGELFF.

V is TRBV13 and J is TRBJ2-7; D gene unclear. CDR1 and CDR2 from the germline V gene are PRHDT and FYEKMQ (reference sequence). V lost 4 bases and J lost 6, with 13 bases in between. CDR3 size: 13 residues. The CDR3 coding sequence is TGTGCCAGCAGCTCTAACACATTCGGCGAGCAGTACGTC. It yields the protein CASSSNTFGEQYV.

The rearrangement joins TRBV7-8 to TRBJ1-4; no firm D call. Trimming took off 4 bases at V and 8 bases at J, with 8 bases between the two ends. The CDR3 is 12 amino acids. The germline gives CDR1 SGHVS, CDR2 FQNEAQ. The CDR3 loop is CASSSAAEKLFF. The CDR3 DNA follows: TGTGCCAGCAGCTCCGCGGCGGAAAAACTGTTTTTT.

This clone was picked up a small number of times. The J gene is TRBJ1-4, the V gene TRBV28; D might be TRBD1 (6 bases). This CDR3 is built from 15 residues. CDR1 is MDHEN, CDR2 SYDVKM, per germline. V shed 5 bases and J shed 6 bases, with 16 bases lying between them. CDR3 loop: CASSNTGFEDEKLFF. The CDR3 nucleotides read TGTGCCAGCAGTAACACAGGGTTTGAAGATGAAAAACTGTTTTTT.

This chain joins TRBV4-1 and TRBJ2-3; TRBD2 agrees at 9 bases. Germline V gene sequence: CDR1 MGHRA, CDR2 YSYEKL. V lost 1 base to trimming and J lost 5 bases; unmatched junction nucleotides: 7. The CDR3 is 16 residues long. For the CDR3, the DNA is TGCGCCAGCAGCCAAGGTGGTAGCGGGAGATTAGATACGCAGTATTTT. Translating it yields CASSQGGSGRLDTQYF.

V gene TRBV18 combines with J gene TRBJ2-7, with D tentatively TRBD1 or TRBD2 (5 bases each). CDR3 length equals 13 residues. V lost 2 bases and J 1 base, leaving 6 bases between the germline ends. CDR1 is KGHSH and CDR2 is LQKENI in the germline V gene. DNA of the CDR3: TGTGCCAGCTCACCAGGGGGATCCTACGAGCAGTACGTC. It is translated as CASSPGGSYEQYV.

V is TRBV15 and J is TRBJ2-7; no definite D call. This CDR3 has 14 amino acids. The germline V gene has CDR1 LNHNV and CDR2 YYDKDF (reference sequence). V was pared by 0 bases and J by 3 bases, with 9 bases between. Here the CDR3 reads CATSRDRTRYEQYV. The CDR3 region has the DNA TGTGCCACCAGCAGAGATAGAACACGCTACGAGCAGTACGTC.

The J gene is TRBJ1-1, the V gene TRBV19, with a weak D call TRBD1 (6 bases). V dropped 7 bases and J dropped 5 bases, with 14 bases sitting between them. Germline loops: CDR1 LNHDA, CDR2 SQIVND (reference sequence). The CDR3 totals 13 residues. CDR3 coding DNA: TGTGCCAGTAATTCGCAGGGGAGAACTGAAGCTTTCTTT. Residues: CASNSQGRTEAFF.

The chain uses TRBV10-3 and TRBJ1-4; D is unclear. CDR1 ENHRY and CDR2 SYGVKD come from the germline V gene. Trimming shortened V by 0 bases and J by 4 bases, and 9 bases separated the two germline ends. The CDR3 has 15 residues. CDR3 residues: CAISESRQFNEKLFF. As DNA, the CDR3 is TGTGCCATCAGTGAGTCGCGCCAGTTTAATGAAAAACTGTTTTTT.

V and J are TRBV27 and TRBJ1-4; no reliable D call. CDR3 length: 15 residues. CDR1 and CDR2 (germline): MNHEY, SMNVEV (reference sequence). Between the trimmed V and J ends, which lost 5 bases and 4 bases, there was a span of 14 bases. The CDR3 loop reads CASSPLSRINEKLFF. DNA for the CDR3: TGTGCCAGCAGTCCCCTCTCAAGAATTAATGAAAAACTGTTTTTT.

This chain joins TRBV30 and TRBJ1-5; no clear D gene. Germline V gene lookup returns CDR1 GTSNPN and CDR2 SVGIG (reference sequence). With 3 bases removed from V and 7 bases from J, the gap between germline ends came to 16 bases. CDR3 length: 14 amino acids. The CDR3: CAWSAGPYGQPQHF. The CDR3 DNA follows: TGTGCCTGGAGCGCCGGGCCTTATGGGCAGCCCCAGCATTTT. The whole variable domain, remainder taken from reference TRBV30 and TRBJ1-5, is SQTIHQWPATLVQPVGSPLSLECTVEGTSNPNLYWYRQAAGRGLQLLFYSVGIGQISSEVPQNLSASRPQDRQFILSSKKLLLSDSGFYLCAWSAGPYGQPQHFGDGTRLSIL.

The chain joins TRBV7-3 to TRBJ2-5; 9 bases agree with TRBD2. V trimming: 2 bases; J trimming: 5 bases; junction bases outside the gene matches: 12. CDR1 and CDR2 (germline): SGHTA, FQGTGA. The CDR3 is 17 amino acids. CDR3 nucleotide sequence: TGTGCCAGCAGCTTAGGGGATATTAGCGGGAGAGGGGAGACCCAGTACTTC. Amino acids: CASSLGDISGRGETQYF.

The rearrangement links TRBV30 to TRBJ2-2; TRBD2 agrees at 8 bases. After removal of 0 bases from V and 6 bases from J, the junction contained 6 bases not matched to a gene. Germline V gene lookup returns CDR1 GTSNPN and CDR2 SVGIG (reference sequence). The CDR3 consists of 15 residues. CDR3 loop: CAWSVKAGEAGELFF. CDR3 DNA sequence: TGTGCCTGGAGTGTAAAAGCGGGAGAGGCCGGGGAGCTGTTTTTT.

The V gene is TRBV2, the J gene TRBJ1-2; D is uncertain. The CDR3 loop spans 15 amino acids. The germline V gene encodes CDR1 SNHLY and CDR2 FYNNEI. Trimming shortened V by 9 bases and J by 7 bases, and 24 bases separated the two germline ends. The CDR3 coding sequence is TGTGCCAGAGAACTTACCGGACGGGTTGTCCCTGGCTACACCTTC. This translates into CARELTGRVVPGYTF.

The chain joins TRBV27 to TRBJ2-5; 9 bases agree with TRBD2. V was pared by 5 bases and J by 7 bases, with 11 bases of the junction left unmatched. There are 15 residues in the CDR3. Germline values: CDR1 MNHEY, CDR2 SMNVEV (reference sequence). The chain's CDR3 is CASSGRLAANGTQYF. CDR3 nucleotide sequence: TGTGCCAGCAGTGGTAGACTAGCGGCAAATGGGACCCAGTACTTC.

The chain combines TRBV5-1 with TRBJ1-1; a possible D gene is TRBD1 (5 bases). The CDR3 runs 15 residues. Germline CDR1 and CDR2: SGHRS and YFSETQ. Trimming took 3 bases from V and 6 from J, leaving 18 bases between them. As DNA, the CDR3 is TGCGCCAGCAGCTCCTCGGGACCCGGGACGGCTGAAGCTTTCTTT. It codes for CASSSSGPGTAEAFF.

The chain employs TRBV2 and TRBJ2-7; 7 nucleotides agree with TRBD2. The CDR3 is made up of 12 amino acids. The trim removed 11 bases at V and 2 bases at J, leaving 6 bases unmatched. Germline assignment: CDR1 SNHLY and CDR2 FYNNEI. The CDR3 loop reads CAGGSGAYEQYF. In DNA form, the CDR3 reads TGTGCCGGCGGGAGTGGCGCCTACGAGCAGTACTTC.

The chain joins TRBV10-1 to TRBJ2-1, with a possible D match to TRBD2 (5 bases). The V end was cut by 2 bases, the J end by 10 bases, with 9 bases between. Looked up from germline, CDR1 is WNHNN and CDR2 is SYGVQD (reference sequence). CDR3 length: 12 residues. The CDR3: CASSEAGGEQFF. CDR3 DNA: TGCGCCAGCAGTGAGGCGGGTGGGGAGCAGTTCTTC.